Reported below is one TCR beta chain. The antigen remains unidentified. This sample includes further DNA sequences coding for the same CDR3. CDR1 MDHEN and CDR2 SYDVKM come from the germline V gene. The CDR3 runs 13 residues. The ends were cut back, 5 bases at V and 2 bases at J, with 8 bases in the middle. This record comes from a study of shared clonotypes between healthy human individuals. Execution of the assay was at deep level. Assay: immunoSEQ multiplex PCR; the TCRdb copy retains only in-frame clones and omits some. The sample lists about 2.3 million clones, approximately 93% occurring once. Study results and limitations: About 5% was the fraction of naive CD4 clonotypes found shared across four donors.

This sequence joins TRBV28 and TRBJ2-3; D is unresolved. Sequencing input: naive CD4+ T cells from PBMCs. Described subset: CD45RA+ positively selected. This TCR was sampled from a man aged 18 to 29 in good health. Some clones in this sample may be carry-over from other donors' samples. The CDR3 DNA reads TGTGCCAGCAGTCCCCCCCCCACAGATACGCAGTATTTT. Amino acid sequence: CASSPPPTDTQYF.